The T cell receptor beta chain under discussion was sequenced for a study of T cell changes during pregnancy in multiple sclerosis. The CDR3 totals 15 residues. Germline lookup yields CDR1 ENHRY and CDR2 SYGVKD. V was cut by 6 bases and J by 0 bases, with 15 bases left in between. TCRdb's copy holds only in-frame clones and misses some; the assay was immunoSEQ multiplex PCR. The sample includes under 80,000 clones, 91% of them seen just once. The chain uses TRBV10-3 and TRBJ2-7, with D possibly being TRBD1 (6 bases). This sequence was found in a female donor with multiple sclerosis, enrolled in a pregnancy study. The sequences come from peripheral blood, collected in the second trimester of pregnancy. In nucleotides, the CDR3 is TGTGCCATCAGGGGATTGGGGGCCGCCTCCTACGAGCAGTACTTC. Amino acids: CAIRGLGAASYEQYF.